This T cell receptor beta chain was found in a study of T cell repertoires in aging, cancer and after chemotherapy. On this clonotype: Its antigen is not identified.

General study findings and limits: Median generation probability rose over the chemotherapy interval in each cancer cohort, suggesting rebound thymic output.

TCR beta rearrangements were amplified from peripheral blood genomic DNA. A mixed TRB-A/B primer pool amplified rearranged TRB by multiplex touch-down PCR. MiXCR, run by TCRdb on the multiplex PCR reads, gives a single entry per CDR3 protein. This sample yields about 6,000 distinct CDR3 sequences, of which more than 30% are seen a single time; around half belongs to the top ten. Germline V gene data show CDR1 as MDHEN and CDR2 as SYDVKM. Trimming at V came to 7 bases and at J to 4 bases, leaving 6 bases not matched to a gene. The CDR3 has 13 residues. The chain joins TRBV28 to TRBJ2-5; TRBD2 agrees at 7 bases. Sequenced: blood. The TCR was taken from a human donor with a blood cancer. CDR3 sequence: CASKVGGLETQYF. CDR3 nucleotides: TGTGCCAGCAAGGTGGGAGGGCTAGAGACCCAGTACTTC.